This TCR beta chain originates from a study of blood T cell repertoires in COVID-19. Study-wide context: Sources were T cells, B-cell-depleted T cells, or PBMCs; the material itself was cDNA or gDNA.

Germline CDR1 is LNHDA and CDR2 is SQIVND (reference sequence). CDR3 length: 16 amino acids. Trimming removed 2 bases at V and 4 bases at J, with 17 bases between. Individuals aged roughly 18 to 95 years were recruited from roughly 23 US areas. Recovery meant two consecutive negative NP/OP PCR tests, professional clearance, or resolved symptoms. How the authors handled the data: The assay estimated nucleated cells by amplifying reference gene primers. Libraries were prepared by immunoSEQ multiplex PCR; TCRdb keeps only in-frame clonotypes and omits some of them. V and J calls and clone size follow that table, whereas D and trimming were derived from the DNA. The sample yields approximately 440,000 clones, 75% to 90% seen once.

The V call is TRBV19, the J call TRBJ1-1, with D perhaps matching TRBD1 (6 bases). Sequenced: PBMCs or T cells enriched from blood (not recorded which). The clonotype comes from a woman between 18 and 30 years old who had recovered from COVID-19. The CDR3 loop reads CASSIPSNTGRTEAFF. DNA of the CDR3: TGTGCCAGTAGTATACCCTCGAACACAGGGCGCACTGAAGCTTTCTTT.